Each of the 14 T cell receptor beta chains below was sequenced from the same sample in a study of spatial heterogeneity in lung cancer. The sample's time point: sample taken at primary tumor resection. MiXCR, applied by TCRdb to the 5' RACE reads, yields one record per CDR3 protein. The table lists some 800 distinct CDR3 sequences, 17% of them singletons. This specimen consisted of normal lung tissue next to the tumor, obtained at surgery. The origin of the receptors is a male donor with early-stage non-small cell lung cancer.

This clonotype was seen a handful of times. The library was built for alpha chains, so this beta chain is an off-target read and its size means little. The rearrangement links TRBV7-9 to TRBJ2-1; the match to TRBD2 covers 10 bases. Per the germline V gene, CDR1 is SEHNR and CDR2 is FQNEAQ (reference sequence). The CDR3 spans 16 residues. V was pared by 5 bases and J by 0 bases, with 4 bases of the junction left unmatched. CDR3 residues: CASSGGTSASYNEQFF. CDR3 nucleotides: TGTGCCAGCAGCGGGGGGACTAGCGCCTCCTACAATGAGCAGTTCTTC.

A few counts support this clonotype. This beta chain came through as a stray read in a library set up for alpha chains, and its size says little. V gene TRBV7-8 combines with J gene TRBJ2-1, with TRBD2 identical over 9 bases. Germline loops: CDR1 SGHVS, CDR2 FQNEAQ. There are 15 residues in the CDR3. The junction had 1 base not matched to a gene; V was cut back by 2 bases and J by 2 bases. The CDR3 nucleotides are TGTGCCAGCAGCTTATCTAGCGGGGCCTACAATGAGCAGTTCTTC. It yields the protein CASSLSSGAYNEQFF.

This clonotype was seen a handful of times. This beta chain appears as a stray read in a library generated for alpha chains; its size is not informative. V is TRBV5-1 and J is TRBJ2-5, with no clear D. With 2 bases removed from V and 2 bases from J, the gap between germline ends came to 10 bases. Germline assignment: CDR1 SGHRS and CDR2 YFSETQ. This CDR3 spans 14 amino acids. The CDR3 here is CASSFLQLQETQYF. As DNA, the CDR3 is TGCGCCAGCAGCTTTCTCCAGCTACAAGAGACCCAGTACTTC.

The sample holds a few counts of this clonotype. This beta chain lies outside the target of a library built for alpha chains; its clone size means little. The chain joins TRBV7-9 to TRBJ2-7; 7 bases are a match to TRBD2. This CDR3 contains 12 residues. Germline CDR1 and CDR2: SEHNR and FQNEAQ (reference sequence). V shed 5 bases and J 3 bases; nucleotides not matched to a gene: 1. In DNA form, the CDR3 reads TGTGCCAGCAGCCCTAGCGGCTACGAGCAGTACTTC. Protein product: CASSPSGYEQYF.

As concerns this clonotype: This beta chain is off target for a library built for alpha chains, so its abundance means little. This chain links TRBV6-5 with TRBJ2-5, with 9 bases lining up with TRBD2. Germline CDR1 and CDR2: MNHEY and SVGAGI. This CDR3 is 14 amino acids long. J was trimmed by 2 bases and V by 5 bases; bases with no gene match: 3. As DNA, the CDR3 is TGTGCCAGCAGTCTAGCGGGATCTCAAGAGACCCAGTACTTC. Translated, it gives CASSLAGSQETQYF.

This clonotype is classed as large. This beta chain is an off-target read within a library intended for alpha chains, so its frequency means little. The rearrangement joins TRBV4-2 to TRBJ2-7; the match to TRBD1 covers 9 bases. The junction had 5 bases not matched to a gene; V was cut back by 1 base and J by 1 base. Looked up from germline, CDR1 is LGHNA and CDR2 is YNFKEQ. The CDR3 sequence is 16 residues long. CDR3 residues: CASSQATGTGSYEQYF. In DNA form, the CDR3 reads TGTGCCAGCAGCCAAGCAACCGGGACAGGGTCCTACGAGCAGTACTTC.

This clonotype appeared a few times. Little can be read into the size of this beta chain, an off-target read in a library designed for alpha chains. The V call is TRBV30, the J call TRBJ2-5, with 7 bases aligning to TRBD2. This CDR3 is built from 16 residues. Germline V gene lookup returns CDR1 GTSNPN and CDR2 SVGIG (reference sequence). The V and J ends lost 2 bases and 5 bases, in that order; junction bases with no gene match: 14. The CDR3 region has the DNA TGTGCCTGGAGTTCTGGGGAGGGATTTTCGGGCGAGACCCAGTACTTC. Its protein is CAWSSGEGFSGETQYF.

A note on this clonotype: The size of this beta chain means little, since it is a stray read in a library made for alpha chains. V gene TRBV14 combines with J gene TRBJ2-3, with 8 bases identical to TRBD2. The length of the CDR3 is 11 residues. With 3 bases clipped from V and 10 bases from J, the junction kept 0 bases outside the gene matches. Germline-derived CDR1 and CDR2 are SGHDN and FVKESK. CDR3 amino acids: CASSQRGAQYF. CDR3 DNA: TGTGCCAGCAGCCAGCGGGGGGCGCAGTATTTT.

As for this clonotype: Being off target in a library aimed at alpha chains, this beta chain has a size of little meaning. The V and J genes are TRBV20-1 and TRBJ1-1; perhaps TRBD1 as D (5 bases). Between the trimmed V and J ends, which lost 0 bases and 5 bases, there was a span of 13 bases. Germline CDR1 and CDR2: DFQATT and SNEGSKA (reference sequence). CDR3 length: 14 amino acids. The CDR3 DNA sequence: TGCAGTGCTAGAGACGCAGGGCAAGGGACTGAAGCTTTCTTT. Protein: CSARDAGQGTEAFF.

This clonotype was found a few times. For a library built for alpha chains, this beta chain is a stray read; little rests on its size. The chain links TRBV7-9 to TRBJ2-7; a weak D match, TRBD2 (5 bases). Trimming took off 5 bases at V and 9 bases at J, with 14 bases between the two ends. The CDR3 spans 12 residues. Germline V gives CDR1 SEHNR, CDR2 FQNEAQ (reference sequence). CDR3 DNA sequence: TGTGCCAGCAGCCCGCCGGAGGTTGGGCAGTACTTC. Translating gives CASSPPEVGQYF. Complete variable domain (other parts from reference TRBV7-9 and TRBJ2-7): DTGVSQNPRHKITKRGQNVTFRCDPISEHNRLYWYRQTLGQGPEFLTYFQNEAQLEKSRLLSDRFSAERPKGSFSTLEIQRTEQGDSAMYLCASSPPEVGQYFGPGTRLTVT.

Remarks on this clonotype: This beta chain is a stray read from a library made for alpha chains; its abundance is not meaningful. The gene calls are TRBV28 and TRBJ2-7, with D possibly matching TRBD2 (5 bases). The CDR3 covers 15 residues. Looked up from germline, CDR1 is MDHEN and CDR2 is SYDVKM. Trimming took off 6 bases at V and 5 bases at J, with 20 bases between the two ends. The CDR3 here is CASSRAAEGINEQYF. The CDR3 bases are TGTGCCAGCAGCCGGGCGGCAGAGGGTATCAACGAGCAGTACTTC.

Sample share makes this clonotype large (0.1 to 1%). This beta chain is a stray sequence in a library constructed for alpha chains; its clone size is not meaningful. CDR3: CASSLTGPGELFF. The CDR3 region has the DNA TGTGCCAGCAGTTTAACAGGGCCCGGGGAGCTGTTTTTT. The genes are TRBV28 and TRBJ2-2; TRBD1 might be the D (6 bases). The CDR3 has 13 residues. Germline loops: CDR1 MDHEN, CDR2 SYDVKM. With 2 bases removed from V and 6 bases from J, the gap between germline ends came to 7 bases.

This clonotype is termed large. This beta chain slipped into a library made for alpha chains as a stray read, so its size is not meaningful. This chain links TRBV6-5 with TRBJ2-7, with TRBD2 matching over 9 bases. V lost 2 bases, J lost 6 bases, and 8 bases stayed unmatched. Germline V CDR1 and CDR2: MNHEY, SVGAGI. The CDR3 sequence is 15 residues long. CDR3 nucleotides: TGTGCCAGCAGTTACGGCGGGGGGGCCGGCGGCGAGCAGTACTTC. This translates into CASSYGGGAGGEQYF.

In the case of this clonotype: Found in a library prepared for alpha chains, this beta chain is an off-target read, and its abundance has little meaning. V gene TRBV5-4 combines with J gene TRBJ2-7, with 7 bases lining up with TRBD1. The V gene's germline CDR1 is SGHNT and CDR2 YYREEE (reference sequence). Germline trimming cut 4 bases from V and 5 bases from J; bases unmatched to any gene: 9. The CDR3 is 14 residues long. CDR3 bases: TGTGCCAGCAGCCGAATGACAGGGACCGACGAGCAGTACTTC. Its protein product is CASSRMTGTDEQYF.